This is a list of T cell receptor beta chains from one sample in a study of a mutant IDH1 vaccine in newly diagnosed glioma. The method was immunoSEQ multiplex PCR; TCRdb's version includes in-frame clones alone and lacks a portion of them. Among around 55,000 clones, around 80% were seen once, and the ten largest hold 5% to 7.5%. Their antigen targets remain unknown. Here the sequenced sample was PBMCs, taken from a glioma patient whose treatment included an IDH1 peptide vaccine. These receptor sequences come from a man aged 35 to 55 with glioma. Both conserved end residues are part of each CDR3. Each record gives: CDR3 protein, CDR3 DNA, V gene, D gene, clone size, J gene. D genes are given only for firm matches. The listing skips clone size in some rows; elsewhere it reads once, few, many or a size class.

CDR3aa: CASSQGTSGAGETQYF
CDR3nt: TGTGCCAGCAGTCAAGGGACTAGCGGGGCGGGAGAGACCCAGTACTTC
v_gene: TRBV5-8
d_gene: TRBD2
abundance: NA
j_gene: TRBJ2-5

CDR3aa: CASSPWTGEDEQYF
CDR3nt: TGTGCCAGCAGTCCGTGGACAGGGGAGGACGAGCAGTACTTC
v_gene: TRBV27
d_gene: TRBD1
abundance: NA
j_gene: TRBJ2-7

CDR3aa: CASSEATGASGELFF
CDR3nt: TGTGCCAGCAGTGAAGCGACGGGGGCTTCCGGGGAGCTGTTTTTT
v_gene: TRBV2
d_gene: NA
abundance: once
j_gene: TRBJ2-2

CDR3aa: CASSLDGYYNEQFF
CDR3nt: TGCGCCAGCAGCTTGGACGGTTACTACAATGAGCAGTTCTTC
v_gene: TRBV5-1
d_gene: NA
abundance: NA
j_gene: TRBJ2-1

CDR3aa: CASSVGVYAESGNTIYF
CDR3nt: TGTGCCAGCAGCGTAGGAGTTTATGCGGAGTCTGGAAACACCATATATTTT
v_gene: TRBV9
d_gene: NA
abundance: NA
j_gene: TRBJ1-3

CDR3aa: CASSYGLHTDTQYF
CDR3nt: TGTGCCAGCAGTTACGGACTACACACAGATACGCAGTATTTT
v_gene: TRBV6-6
d_gene: NA
abundance: NA
j_gene: TRBJ2-3

CDR3aa: CASSVRDRGRNEKLFF
CDR3nt: TGTGCCAGCAGTGTCCGGGACAGGGGGAGAAATGAAAAACTGTTTTTT
v_gene: TRBV6-1
d_gene: TRBD1
abundance: NA
j_gene: TRBJ1-4

CDR3aa: CASSPQQGARYEQYF
CDR3nt: TGTGCCAGCAGTCCGCAACAGGGGGCGAGGTACGAGCAGTACTTC
v_gene: TRBV6-5
d_gene: TRBD1
abundance: NA
j_gene: TRBJ2-7

CDR3aa: CASSSGENTEAFF
CDR3nt: TGTGCCAGCTCATCCGGAGAGAACACTGAAGCTTTCTTT
v_gene: TRBV18
d_gene: NA
abundance: few
j_gene: TRBJ1-1

CDR3aa: CASRRTGLGNGELFF
CDR3nt: TGTGCCAGCAGAAGAACTGGTCTTGGTAACGGGGAGCTGTTTTTT
v_gene: TRBV6-5
d_gene: NA
abundance: once
j_gene: TRBJ2-2

CDR3aa: CASSEAGGQPYGYTF
CDR3nt: TGTGCCAGCAGTGAAGCGGGGGGACAGCCTTATGGCTACACCTTC
v_gene: TRBV6-1
d_gene: TRBD1
abundance: NA
j_gene: TRBJ1-2

CDR3aa: CASQKSGGVEQFF
CDR3nt: TGTGCCAGCCAAAAATCGGGGGGGGTGGAGCAGTTCTTC
v_gene: TRBV6-5
d_gene: TRBD2
abundance: NA
j_gene: TRBJ2-1

CDR3aa: CASSPRSADSNQPQHF
CDR3nt: TGTGCCAGCAGCCCTCGGTCCGCGGATAGCAATCAGCCCCAGCATTTT
v_gene: TRBV7-8
d_gene: NA
abundance: once
j_gene: TRBJ1-5

CDR3aa: CASTGLSNQPQHF
CDR3nt: TGTGCCAGCACGGGACTGAGCAATCAGCCCCAGCATTTT
v_gene: TRBV19
d_gene: NA
abundance: once
j_gene: TRBJ1-5

CDR3aa: CASSTTGDSPLHF
CDR3nt: TGTGCCAGCAGTACTACAGGGGATTCACCCCTCCACTTT
v_gene: TRBV6-1
d_gene: TRBD1
abundance: few
j_gene: TRBJ1-6

CDR3aa: CASSLGGDEQYF
CDR3nt: TGTGCCAGCAGCTTAGGTGGGGACGAGCAGTACTTC
v_gene: TRBV7-8
d_gene: NA
abundance: NA
j_gene: TRBJ2-7

CDR3aa: CSVEDRGQNGYTF
CDR3nt: TGCAGCGTGGAGGACAGGGGGCAGAATGGCTACACCTTC
v_gene: TRBV29-1
d_gene: TRBD1
abundance: NA
j_gene: TRBJ1-2

CDR3aa: CASSGTANEKLFF
CDR3nt: TGTGCCAGCAGCGGGACAGCTAATGAAAAACTGTTTTTT
v_gene: TRBV11-2
d_gene: TRBD1
abundance: NA
j_gene: TRBJ1-4

CDR3aa: CASSPAEGGNSPLHF
CDR3nt: TGCGCCAGCAGCCCAGCGGAGGGCGGCAATTCACCCCTCCACTTT
v_gene: TRBV5-1
d_gene: NA
abundance: NA
j_gene: TRBJ1-6

CDR3aa: CASSLVWDREAFF
CDR3nt: TGTGCCAGCAGCTTGGTTTGGGACAGGGAAGCTTTCTTT
v_gene: TRBV5-5
d_gene: TRBD1
abundance: few
j_gene: TRBJ1-1

CDR3aa: CASRTQYGYTF
CDR3nt: TGTGCCAGCAGGACGCAGTATGGCTACACCTTC
v_gene: TRBV2
d_gene: NA
abundance: NA
j_gene: TRBJ1-2

CDR3aa: CASRVQNTEAFF
CDR3nt: TGTGCCAGCAGAGTCCAAAACACTGAAGCTTTCTTT
v_gene: TRBV2
d_gene: NA
abundance: NA
j_gene: TRBJ1-1

CDR3aa: CASSNRAWDGYTF
CDR3nt: TGTGCCAGTAGTAATCGGGCGTGGGATGGCTACACCTTC
v_gene: TRBV19
d_gene: NA
abundance: few
j_gene: TRBJ1-2

CDR3aa: CATSRDLARGTEAFF
CDR3nt: TGTGCCACCAGCAGAGACCTCGCCAGGGGCACTGAAGCTTTCTTT
v_gene: TRBV15
d_gene: NA
abundance: NA
j_gene: TRBJ1-1

CDR3aa: CAISETGKLSDTQYF
CDR3nt: TGTGCCATCAGTGAAACAGGGAAGTTATCAGATACGCAGTATTTT
v_gene: TRBV10-3
d_gene: NA
abundance: NA
j_gene: TRBJ2-3

CDR3aa: CASSDPRGQGGNTIYF
CDR3nt: TGTGCCAGCAGTGATCCCCGGGGGCAAGGTGGAAACACCATATATTTT
v_gene: TRBV25-1
d_gene: NA
abundance: once
j_gene: TRBJ1-3

CDR3aa: CASGYEQYF
CDR3nt: TGTGCCAGCGGCTACGAGCAGTACTTC
v_gene: TRBV6-5
d_gene: NA
abundance: NA
j_gene: TRBJ2-7

CDR3aa: CASSESGGPKPQHF
CDR3nt: TGCGCCAGCAGTGAGTCAGGGGGCCCAAAGCCCCAGCATTTT
v_gene: TRBV10-1
d_gene: TRBD1
abundance: NA
j_gene: TRBJ1-5

CDR3aa: CASSYTVAGSGNTIYF
CDR3nt: TGCGCCAGCAGCTACACTGTGGCGGGTTCTGGAAACACCATATATTTT
v_gene: TRBV5-1
d_gene: NA
abundance: NA
j_gene: TRBJ1-3

CDR3aa: CASSPQEPQGEKLFF
CDR3nt: TGTGCCAGCAGCCCGCAGGAACCACAAGGGGAAAAACTGTTTTTT
v_gene: TRBV11-2
d_gene: NA
abundance: NA
j_gene: TRBJ1-4

CDR3aa: CAAREGPASQGLHF
CDR3nt: TGTGCCGCCCGGGAGGGGCCCGCCAGCCAAGGACTCCACTTT
v_gene: TRBV6-5
d_gene: NA
abundance: NA
j_gene: TRBJ1-6

CDR3aa: CASSLGDRARGETQYF
CDR3nt: TGTGCCAGCAGCTTAGGGGACAGGGCCAGGGGGGAGACCCAGTACTTC
v_gene: TRBV7-2
d_gene: TRBD1
abundance: NA
j_gene: TRBJ2-5

CDR3aa: CSVDLISGGRSGELFF
CDR3nt: TGCAGCGTTGATTTGATTAGCGGGGGGCGGAGCGGGGAGCTGTTTTTT
v_gene: TRBV29-1
d_gene: TRBD2
abundance: NA
j_gene: TRBJ2-2

CDR3aa: CASSFSTGVNTGELFF
CDR3nt: TGTGCCAGCAGCTTCTCGACAGGGGTGAACACCGGGGAGCTGTTTTTT
v_gene: TRBV7-3
d_gene: TRBD1
abundance: NA
j_gene: TRBJ2-2

CDR3aa: CASSDRTSGRGVRETQYF
CDR3nt: TGTGCCAGCAGTGACCGGACTAGCGGGAGGGGTGTAAGGGAGACCCAGTACTTC
v_gene: TRBV6-1
d_gene: TRBD2
abundance: NA
j_gene: TRBJ2-5

CDR3aa: CASSPTGDEQYF
CDR3nt: TGTGCCAGCAGCCCCACGGGGGACGAGCAGTACTTC
v_gene: TRBV7-9
d_gene: NA
abundance: NA
j_gene: TRBJ2-7

CDR3aa: CASSSPTHSETQYF
CDR3nt: TGTGCCAGCAGCTCGCCGACTCATTCAGAGACCCAGTACTTC
v_gene: TRBV7-2
d_gene: NA
abundance: NA
j_gene: TRBJ2-5

CDR3aa: CASSLTAVNTGELFF
CDR3nt: TGTGCCAGCAGCTTAACGGCTGTGAACACCGGGGAGCTGTTTTTT
v_gene: TRBV7-9
d_gene: NA
abundance: few
j_gene: TRBJ2-2

CDR3aa: CASSLALWGNGYTF
CDR3nt: TGTGCCAGCAGCTTGGCCCTCTGGGGGAATGGCTACACCTTC
v_gene: TRBV5-5
d_gene: NA
abundance: NA
j_gene: TRBJ1-2

CDR3aa: CASSPGGRSGNTIYF
CDR3nt: TGTGCCAGCAGCCCCGGGGGGCGCTCTGGAAACACCATATATTTT
v_gene: TRBV7-9
d_gene: NA
abundance: NA
j_gene: TRBJ1-3

CDR3aa: CASSQSLAESQETQYF
CDR3nt: TGCGCCAGCAGCCAATCTCTAGCGGAAAGCCAAGAGACCCAGTACTTC
v_gene: TRBV4-1
d_gene: TRBD2
abundance: NA
j_gene: TRBJ2-5